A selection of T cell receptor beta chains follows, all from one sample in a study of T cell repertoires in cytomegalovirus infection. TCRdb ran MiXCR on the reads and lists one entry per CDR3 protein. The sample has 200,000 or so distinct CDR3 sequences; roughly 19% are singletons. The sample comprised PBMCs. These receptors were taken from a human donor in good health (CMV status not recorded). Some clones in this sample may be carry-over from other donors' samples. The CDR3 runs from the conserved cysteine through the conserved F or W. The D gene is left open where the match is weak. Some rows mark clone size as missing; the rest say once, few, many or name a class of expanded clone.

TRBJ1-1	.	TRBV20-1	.	CSATSKGVIGEAFF	TGCAGTGCTACTTCAAAGGGGGTGATTGGTGAAGCTTTCTTT
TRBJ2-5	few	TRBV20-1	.	CSAAPLRRETQYF	TGCAGTGCCGCCCCCCTGAGGCGGGAGACCCAGTACTTC
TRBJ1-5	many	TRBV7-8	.	CASSRQANQPQHF	TGTGCCAGCAGCCGACAGGCCAATCAGCCCCAGCATTTT
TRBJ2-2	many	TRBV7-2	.	CASSSRSGRAGELFF	TGTGCCAGCAGCTCCAGGAGCGGGCGGGCCGGGGAGCTGTTTTTT
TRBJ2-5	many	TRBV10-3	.	CAISEAVGGSSSQETQYF	TGTGCCATCAGTGAGGCGGTCGGTGGCAGCTCATCTCAAGAGACCCAGTACTTC
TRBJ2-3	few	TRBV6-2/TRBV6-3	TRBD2	CASRGTSIDTQYF	TGTGCCAGCAGAGGGACTAGCATAGATACGCAGTATTTT
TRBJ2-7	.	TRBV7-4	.	CASNLAGTGFYEQYF	TGTGCCAGCAACTTAGCGGGGACAGGGTTTTACGAGCAGTACTTC
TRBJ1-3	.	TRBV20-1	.	CSASLLDTIYF	TGCAGTGCTTCCCTTCTCGACACCATATATTTT
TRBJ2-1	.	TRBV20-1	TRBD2	CSARILAGIYNEQFF	TGCAGTGCTAGAATCTTAGCGGGTATTTACAATGAGCAGTTCTTC
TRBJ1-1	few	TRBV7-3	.	CASSPFSNTEAFF	TGTGCCAGCAGCCCTTTTTCGAACACTGAAGCTTTCTTT
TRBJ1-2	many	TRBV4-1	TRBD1	CASSQDGQGRDYGYTF	TGCGCCAGCAGCCAAGATGGACAGGGTCGGGACTATGGCTACACCTTC
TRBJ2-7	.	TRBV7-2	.	CASSLGTASYEQNF	TGTGCCAGCAGCTTAGGTACAGCCTCTTACGAGCAGAACTTC
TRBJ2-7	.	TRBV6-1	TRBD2	CASSEGLAGGPYEQYF	TGTGCCAGCAGTGAAGGCCTAGCGGGGGGGCCCTACGAGCAGTACTTC
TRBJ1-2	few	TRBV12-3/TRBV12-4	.	CASSQTGYGYTF	TGTGCCAGCAGCCAAACAGGGTATGGCTACACCTTC